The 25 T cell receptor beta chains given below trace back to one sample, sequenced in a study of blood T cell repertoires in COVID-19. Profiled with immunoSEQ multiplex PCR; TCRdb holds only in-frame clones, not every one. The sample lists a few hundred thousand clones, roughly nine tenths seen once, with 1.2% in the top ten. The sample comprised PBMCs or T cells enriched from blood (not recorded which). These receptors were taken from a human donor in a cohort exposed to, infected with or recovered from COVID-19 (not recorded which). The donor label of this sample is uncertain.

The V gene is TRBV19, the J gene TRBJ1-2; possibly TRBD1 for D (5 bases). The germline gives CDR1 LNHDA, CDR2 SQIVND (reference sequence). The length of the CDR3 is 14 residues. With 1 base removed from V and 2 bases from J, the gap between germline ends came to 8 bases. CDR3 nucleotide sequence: TGTGCCAGTAGTATAGGTTCAGGGAACTATGGCTACACCTTC. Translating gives CASSIGSGNYGYTF.

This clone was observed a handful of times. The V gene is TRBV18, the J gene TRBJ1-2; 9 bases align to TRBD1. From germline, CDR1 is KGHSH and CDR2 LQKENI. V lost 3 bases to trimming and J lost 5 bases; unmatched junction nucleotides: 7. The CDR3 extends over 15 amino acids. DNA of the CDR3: TGTGCCAGCTCACCGGGACAGGGAGGGGCTTATGGCTACACCTTC. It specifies CASSPGQGGAYGYTF.

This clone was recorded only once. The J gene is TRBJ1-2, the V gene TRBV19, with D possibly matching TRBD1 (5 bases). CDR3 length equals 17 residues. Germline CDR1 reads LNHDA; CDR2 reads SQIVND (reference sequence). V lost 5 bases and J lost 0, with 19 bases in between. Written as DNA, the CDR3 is TGTGCCAGTAGTCCCACCCGAAAGGACACGTCTAACTATGGCTACACCTTC. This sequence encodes CASSPTRKDTSNYGYTF.

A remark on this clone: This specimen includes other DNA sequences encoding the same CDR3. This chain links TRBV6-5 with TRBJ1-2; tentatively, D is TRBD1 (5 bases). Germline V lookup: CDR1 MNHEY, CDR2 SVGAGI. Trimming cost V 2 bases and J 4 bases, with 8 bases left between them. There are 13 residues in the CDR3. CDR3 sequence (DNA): TGTGCCAGCAGTTACCGAGACAGCTATGGCTACACCTTC. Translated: CASSYRDSYGYTF.

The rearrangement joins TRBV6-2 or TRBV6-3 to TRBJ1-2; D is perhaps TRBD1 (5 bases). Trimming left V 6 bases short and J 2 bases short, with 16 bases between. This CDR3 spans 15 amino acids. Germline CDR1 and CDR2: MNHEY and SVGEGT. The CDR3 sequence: CASSPLGQTNYGYTF. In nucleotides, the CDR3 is TGTGCCAGCAGCCCCCTGGGGCAGACAAACTATGGCTACACCTTC.

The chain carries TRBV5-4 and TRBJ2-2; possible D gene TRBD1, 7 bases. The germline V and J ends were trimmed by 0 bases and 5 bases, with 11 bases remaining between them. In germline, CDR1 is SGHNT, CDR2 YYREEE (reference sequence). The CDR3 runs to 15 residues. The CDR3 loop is CASSLVQGGTGELFF. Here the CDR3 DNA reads TGTGCCAGCAGCTTGGTTCAGGGGGGAACCGGGGAGCTGTTTTTT. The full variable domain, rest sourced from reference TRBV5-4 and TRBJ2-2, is ETGVTQSPTHLIKTRGQQVTLRCSSQSGHNTVSWYQQALGQGPQFIFQYYREEENGRGNFPPRFSGLQFPNYSSELNVNALELDDSALYLCASSLVQGGTGELFFGEGSRLTVL.

CDR3 loop: CAILAEGDTQYF. The CDR3 DNA follows: TGTGCCATCTTGGCTGAGGGAGATACGCAGTATTTT. The genes are TRBV10-3 and TRBJ2-3; a possible D gene is TRBD2 (5 bases). The V end was cut by 8 bases, the J end by 5 bases, with 11 bases between. The CDR3 loop spans 12 amino acids. Germline assignment: CDR1 ENHRY and CDR2 SYGVKD.

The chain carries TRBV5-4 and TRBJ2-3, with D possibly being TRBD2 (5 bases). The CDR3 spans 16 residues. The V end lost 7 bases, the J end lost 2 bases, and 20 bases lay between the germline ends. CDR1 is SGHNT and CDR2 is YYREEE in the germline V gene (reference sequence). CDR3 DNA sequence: TGTGCCAGCGCCGTCAGTATTAGCGATCTCACAGATACGCAGTATTTT. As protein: CASAVSISDLTDTQYF.

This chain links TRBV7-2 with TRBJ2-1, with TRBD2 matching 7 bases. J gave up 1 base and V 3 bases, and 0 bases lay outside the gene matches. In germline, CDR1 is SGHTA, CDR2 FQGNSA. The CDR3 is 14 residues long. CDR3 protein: CASSLGGSYNEQFF. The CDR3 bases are TGTGCCAGCAGCTTGGGGGGGTCCTACAATGAGCAGTTCTTC. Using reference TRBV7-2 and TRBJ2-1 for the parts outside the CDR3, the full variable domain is GAGVSQSPSNKVTEKGKDVELRCDPISGHTALYWYRQSLGQGLEFLIYFQGNSAPDKSGLPSDRFSAERTGGSVSTLTIQRTQQEDSAVYLCASSLGGSYNEQFFGPGTRLTVL.

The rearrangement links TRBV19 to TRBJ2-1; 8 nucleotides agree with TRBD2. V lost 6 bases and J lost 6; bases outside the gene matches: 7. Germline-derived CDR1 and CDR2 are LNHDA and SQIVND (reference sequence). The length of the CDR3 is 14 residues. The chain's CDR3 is CASSQIAGSNEQFF. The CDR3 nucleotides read TGTGCCAGTAGCCAAATAGCGGGGAGCAATGAGCAGTTCTTC. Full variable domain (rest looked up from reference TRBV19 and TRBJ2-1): DGGITQSPKYLFRKEGQNVTLSCEQNLNHDAMYWYRQDPGQGLRLIYYSQIVNDFQKGDIAEGYSVSREKKESFPLTVTSAQKNPTAFYLCASSQIAGSNEQFFGPGTRLTVL.

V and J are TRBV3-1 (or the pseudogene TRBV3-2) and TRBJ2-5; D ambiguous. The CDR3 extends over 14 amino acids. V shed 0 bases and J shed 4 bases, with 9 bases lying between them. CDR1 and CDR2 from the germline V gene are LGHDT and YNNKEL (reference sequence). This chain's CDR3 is CASSQDSKRETQYF. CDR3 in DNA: TGTGCCAGCAGCCAAGATAGTAAGCGAGAGACCCAGTACTTC.

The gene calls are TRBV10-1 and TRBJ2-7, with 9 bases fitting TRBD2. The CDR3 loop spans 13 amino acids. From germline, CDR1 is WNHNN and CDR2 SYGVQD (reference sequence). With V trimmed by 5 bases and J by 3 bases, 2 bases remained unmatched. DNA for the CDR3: TGCGCCAGCAGTTCTAGCGGGGTCTACGAGCAGTACTTC. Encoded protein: CASSSSGVYEQYF.

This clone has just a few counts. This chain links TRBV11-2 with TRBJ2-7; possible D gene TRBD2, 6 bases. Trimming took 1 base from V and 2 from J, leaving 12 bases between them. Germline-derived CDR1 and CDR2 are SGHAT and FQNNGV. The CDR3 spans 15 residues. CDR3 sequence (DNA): TGTGCCAGCAGCTTAGCCGGAGGGAGCCCCTACGAGCAGTACTTC. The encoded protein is CASSLAGGSPYEQYF.

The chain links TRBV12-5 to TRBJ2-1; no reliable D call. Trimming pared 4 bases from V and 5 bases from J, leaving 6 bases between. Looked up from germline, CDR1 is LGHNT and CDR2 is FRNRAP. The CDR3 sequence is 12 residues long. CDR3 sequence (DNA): TGTGCTAGTGGTTACCTAAACAATGAGCAGTTCTTC. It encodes CASGYLNNEQFF.

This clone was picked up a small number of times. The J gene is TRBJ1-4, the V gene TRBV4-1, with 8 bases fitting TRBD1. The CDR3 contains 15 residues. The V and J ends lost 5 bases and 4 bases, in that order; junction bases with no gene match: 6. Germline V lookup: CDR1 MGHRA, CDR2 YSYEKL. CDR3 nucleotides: TGCGCCAGCAGCTCCCCAGGGGGCCTTAATGAAAAACTGTTTTTT. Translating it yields CASSSPGGLNEKLFF.

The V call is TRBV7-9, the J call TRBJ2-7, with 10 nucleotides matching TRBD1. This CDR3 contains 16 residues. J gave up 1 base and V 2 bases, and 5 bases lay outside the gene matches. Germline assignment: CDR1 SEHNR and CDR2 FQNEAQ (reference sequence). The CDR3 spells CASSLWGTGASYEQYF. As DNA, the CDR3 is TGTGCCAGCAGCTTATGGGGGACAGGGGCGTCCTACGAGCAGTACTTC.

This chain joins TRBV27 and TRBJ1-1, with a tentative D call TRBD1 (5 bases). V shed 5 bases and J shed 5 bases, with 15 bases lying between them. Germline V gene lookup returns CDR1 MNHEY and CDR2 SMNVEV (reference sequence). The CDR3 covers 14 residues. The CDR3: CASSERGMRTEAFF. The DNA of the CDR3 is TGTGCCAGCAGTGAGCGGGGGATGAGGACTGAAGCTTTCTTT.

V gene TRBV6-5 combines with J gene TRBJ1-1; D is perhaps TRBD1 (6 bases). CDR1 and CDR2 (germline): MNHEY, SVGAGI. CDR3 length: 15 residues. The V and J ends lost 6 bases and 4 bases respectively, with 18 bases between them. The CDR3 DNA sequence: TGTGCCAGCAGGCCCTCGACGGGGGGCGTCACTGAAGCTTTCTTT. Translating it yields CASRPSTGGVTEAFF.

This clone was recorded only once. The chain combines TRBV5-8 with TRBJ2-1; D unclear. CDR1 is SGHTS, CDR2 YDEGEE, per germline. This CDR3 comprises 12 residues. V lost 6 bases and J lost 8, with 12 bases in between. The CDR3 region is CASTTWFDEQFF. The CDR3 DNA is TGTGCCAGCACCACTTGGTTCGATGAGCAGTTCTTC.

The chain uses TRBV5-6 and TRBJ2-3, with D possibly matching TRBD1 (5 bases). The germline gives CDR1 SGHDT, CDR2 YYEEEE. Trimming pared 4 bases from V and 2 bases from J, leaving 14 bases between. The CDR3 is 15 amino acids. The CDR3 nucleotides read TGTGCCAGCAGCCCACAGGCTTTCGACACAGATACGCAGTATTTT. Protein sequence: CASSPQAFDTDTQYF.

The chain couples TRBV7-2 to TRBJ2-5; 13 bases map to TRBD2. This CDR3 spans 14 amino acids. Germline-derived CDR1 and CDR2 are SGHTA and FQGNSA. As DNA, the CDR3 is TGTGGAGTCACTAGCGGGGGGGGCCAAGAGACCCAGTACTTC. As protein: CGVTSGGGQETQYF.

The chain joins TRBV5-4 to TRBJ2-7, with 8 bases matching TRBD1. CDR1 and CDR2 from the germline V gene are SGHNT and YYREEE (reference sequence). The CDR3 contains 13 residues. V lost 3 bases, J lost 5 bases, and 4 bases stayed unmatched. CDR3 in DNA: TGTGCCAGCAGCTCCAGGACAGGGCACGAGCAGTACTTC. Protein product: CASSSRTGHEQYF.

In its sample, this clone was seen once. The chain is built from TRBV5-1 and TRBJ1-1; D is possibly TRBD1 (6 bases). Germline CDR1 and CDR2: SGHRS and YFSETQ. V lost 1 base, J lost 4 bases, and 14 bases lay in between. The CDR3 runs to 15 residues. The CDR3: CASSLLGAPGTEAFF. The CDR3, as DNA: TGCGCCAGCAGCTTGTTGGGGGCGCCGGGCACTGAAGCTTTCTTT.

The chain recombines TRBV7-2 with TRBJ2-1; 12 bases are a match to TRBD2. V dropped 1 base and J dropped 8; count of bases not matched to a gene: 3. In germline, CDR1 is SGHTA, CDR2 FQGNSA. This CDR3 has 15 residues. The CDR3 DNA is TGTGCCAGCAGCTTAGGGCTAGCGGGGGGGCATGAGCAGTTCTTC. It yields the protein CASSLGLAGGHEQFF.

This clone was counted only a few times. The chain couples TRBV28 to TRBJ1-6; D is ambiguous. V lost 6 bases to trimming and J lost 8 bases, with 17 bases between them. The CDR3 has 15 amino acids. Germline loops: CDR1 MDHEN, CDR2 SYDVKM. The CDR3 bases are TGTGCCAGCAGCGCTATTTCGGGGATCGATTCACCCCTCCACTTT. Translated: CASSAISGIDSPLHF.